These 5 T cell receptor beta chains came from one sample sequenced in a study of T cell responses to AZD1222 COVID-19 vaccine. Sequencing was performed with immunoSEQ multiplex PCR; in TCRdb, only in-frame clones are kept and a portion is missing. The sample has 130,000 or so clones; approximately 85% are singletons. This specimen was peripheral blood, taken 28 days after the second dose of the MenACWY control vaccine. The receptors stem from an adult who received the MenACWY meningococcal vaccine as a control.

Here the CDR3 DNA reads TGTGCCAGCACTAGACTAGCGGGGGGATCCTACAATGAGCAGTTCTTC. It codes for CASTRLAGGSYNEQFF. The chain links TRBV6-9 to TRBJ2-1, with 13 bases matching TRBD2. The germline V gene encodes CDR1 MNHGY and CDR2 SVAAGI. Trimming cost V 7 bases and J 1 base; bases outside gene matches: 4. The CDR3 is 16 residues long.

The chain is built from TRBV27 and TRBJ1-1, with a tentative D call TRBD1 (5 bases). Trimming removed 5 bases at V and 0 bases at J, with 13 bases between. The CDR3 is 15 amino acids. Germline CDR1 reads MNHEY; CDR2 reads SMNVEV (reference sequence). The CDR3 sequence: CASSPQRGMNTEAFF. The CDR3 DNA reads as TGTGCCAGCAGTCCTCAGCGGGGCATGAACACTGAAGCTTTCTTT.

The chain is built from TRBV18 and TRBJ1-1; D not resolved. The CDR3 consists of 14 residues. V was clipped by 2 bases and J by 0 bases, with 7 bases between them. CDR1 KGHSH and CDR2 LQKENI come from the germline V gene. The CDR3 spells CASSPTGMNTEAFF. The CDR3 DNA sequence: TGTGCCAGCTCACCAACTGGGATGAACACTGAAGCTTTCTTT.

As DNA, the CDR3 is TGTGCCAGCAGCCCCAAAACAGGGGGCTACGGCTACACCTTC. Translated: CASSPKTGGYGYTF. The rearrangement joins TRBV9 to TRBJ1-2; TRBD1 matches 9 bases. The V segment lost 4 bases and the J segment 8 bases; nucleotides outside the gene matches: 9. The CDR3 extends over 14 amino acids. CDR1 is SGDLS, CDR2 YYNGEE, per germline.

The rearrangement links TRBV9 to TRBJ1-5, with D perhaps TRBD1 (5 bases). Deletions cut 0 bases from V and 5 bases from J, with 9 bases between. CDR1 and CDR2 from the germline V gene are SGDLS and YYNGEE. The CDR3 is made up of 14 amino acids. The CDR3 sequence: CASSVASGHQPQHF. The CDR3 bases are TGTGCCAGCAGCGTAGCTTCAGGGCATCAGCCCCAGCATTTT.